Sequencing of this T cell receptor (beta chain) was carried out in a study of breast tumors, draining lymph nodes, adjacent tissues. Overall study findings and caveats: Findings are consistent with lymph node origin and intratumoral expansion of most tumor T cells. Luminal-like breast cancer showed significantly greater tumor-nontumor repertoire similarity than basal-like breast cancer did. That most tumor T cells come from lymph nodes remained unproven. Tumor TCR diversity was below lymph nodes but above nontumor tissue.

TCRdb redid the calling of the multiplex PCR reads with MiXCR, one entry per CDR3 protein. The table shows 150,000 to 200,000 distinct CDR3 sequences, with roughly a third occurring only once. The lymph nodes were axillary draining lymph nodes from breast cancer patients. Ten or more counts support this clonotype. As yet, its antigen is unknown. Germline V CDR1 and CDR2: LNHDA, SQIVND (reference sequence). V was clipped by 5 bases and J by 10 bases; unmatched bases: 11. The CDR3 has 17 residues. Material for sequencing was axillary lymph node tissue. This receptor was obtained from a female donor with breast cancer. Some clones in this sample may be carry-over from other donors' samples. The J gene is TRBJ2-1, the V gene TRBV19, with TRBD2 identical over 16 bases. The CDR3 loop is CASSLGTSGRAREEQFF. In nucleotides, the CDR3 is TGTGCCAGTAGTCTAGGGACTAGCGGGAGGGCGAGGGAAGAGCAGTTCTTC.